A single T cell receptor beta chain is shown here with its context. Its specificity is not known. Every contributor of samples was a Caucasian grown-up residing in Nashville, Tennessee. Sequenced by immunoSEQ multiplex PCR; TCRdb stores in-frame clones only, minus some. The sample includes around 690,000 clones, roughly 88% of them seen just once. The entry originates in a study of shared clonotypes between healthy human individuals. Study findings and constraints: Having only a few donors restricted how much genetic and exposure-history diversity was captured. On the whole, naive subsets had larger estimated richness than memory subsets had. Researchers sampled only blood; tissue repertoires likely differ.

Looked up from germline, CDR1 is SGHRS and CDR2 is YFSETQ. The CDR3 sequence is 18 residues long. V trimming: 1 base; J trimming: 4 bases; junction bases outside the gene matches: 10. Input material: memory CD8+ T cells from PBMCs. Subset defined: CD45RO+ cells pooled with CCR7-negative TemRA cells. The V call is TRBV5-1, the J call TRBJ2-3; 12 positions match TRBD2. The sequence was obtained from a young man in good health. Some clones in this sample may be carry-over from other donors' samples. The CDR3 is CASSLKSSGRAWADTQYF. CDR3 bases: TGCGCCAGCAGCTTGAAGTCTAGCGGGAGGGCCTGGGCAGATACGCAGTATTTT.